These T cell receptor beta chains were read from a single sample in a study of vaccination and CD4 T cells after COVID-19. The antigens of these receptors remain unknown. TCRdb re-analysed the PCR reads in MiXCR, keeping a single row per CDR3 protein. Among about 9,200 distinct CDR3 sequences listed, 60% to 70% were seen once. The sequenced material came from CD4+ T cells from blood, cultured in vitro. All receptors come from a human donor who had recovered from COVID-19. Each CDR3 is given with its conserved first and last residue. Each record gives: V gene, clone size, J gene, D gene, CDR3 protein, CDR3 DNA. The D gene is left open where the match is weak. Some rows mark clone size as missing; the rest say once, few, many or name a class of expanded clone.

v_gene: TRBV7-3; abundance: few; j_gene: TRBJ2-5; d_gene: -; CDR3aa: CASSPSSGETQYF; CDR3nt: TGTGCCAGCAGCCCATCTAGTGGGGAGACCCAGTACTTC
v_gene: TRBV2; abundance: -; j_gene: TRBJ1-2; d_gene: -; CDR3aa: CASSGSQGKYGYTF; CDR3nt: TGTGCCAGCAGTGGAAGTCAGGGAAAGTATGGCTACACCTTC
v_gene: TRBV7-8; abundance: large; j_gene: TRBJ1-5; d_gene: -; CDR3aa: CATSPRRDNQPQHF; CDR3nt: TGTGCCACCTCCCCACGTAGAGACAATCAGCCCCAGCATTTT
v_gene: TRBV7-9; abundance: few; j_gene: TRBJ1-6; d_gene: TRBD1; CDR3aa: CASSLGQLDSPLHF; CDR3nt: TGTGCCAGCAGCCTGGGACAGCTTGATTCACCCCTCCACTTT
v_gene: TRBV30; abundance: -; j_gene: TRBJ1-2; d_gene: -; CDR3aa: CAWSPDRTYGYTF; CDR3nt: TGTGCCTGGAGTCCCGACAGGACCTATGGCTACACCTTC
v_gene: TRBV11-2; abundance: -; j_gene: TRBJ1-2; d_gene: -; CDR3aa: CASSLERTGRGYTF; CDR3nt: TGTGCCAGCAGCCTAGAGAGGACTGGGCGTGGCTACACCTTC
v_gene: TRBV6-2/TRBV6-3; abundance: once; j_gene: TRBJ2-1; d_gene: -; CDR3aa: CASSYHGNEQFF; CDR3nt: TGTGCCAGCAGTTACCATGGGAATGAGCAGTTCTTC
v_gene: TRBV20-1; abundance: few; j_gene: TRBJ1-3; d_gene: -; CDR3aa: CSASDRTGNTIYF; CDR3nt: TGCAGTGCTAGCGACAGGACTGGAAACACCATATATTTT
v_gene: TRBV20-1; abundance: few; j_gene: TRBJ2-2; d_gene: -; CDR3aa: CSARERKPTGELFF; CDR3nt: TGCAGTGCTAGGGAGCGGAAACCCACCGGGGAGCTGTTTTTT
v_gene: TRBV19; abundance: -; j_gene: TRBJ1-1; d_gene: -; CDR3aa: CASSLYPGTKNTEAFF; CDR3nt: TGTGCCAGTAGTCTTTACCCAGGGACGAAGAACACTGAAGCTTTCTTT
v_gene: TRBV6-1; abundance: -; j_gene: TRBJ1-2; d_gene: -; CDR3aa: CAAGAVYGYTF; CDR3nt: TGTGCCGCGGGAGCGGTTTATGGCTACACCTTC
v_gene: TRBV21-1; abundance: -; j_gene: TRBJ2-7; d_gene: -; CDR3aa: CASSKLGPRGAKGEQYF; CDR3nt: TGTGCCAGCAGCAAACTGGGGCCCCGAGGGGCGAAGGGCGAGCAGTACTTC
v_gene: TRBV7-6; abundance: few; j_gene: TRBJ2-3; d_gene: TRBD2; CDR3aa: CASSLGSSRGRSDTQYF; CDR3nt: TGTGCCAGCAGCTTAGGATCGTCGCGCGGGAGATCAGATACGCAGTATTTT
v_gene: TRBV18; abundance: -; j_gene: TRBJ2-6; d_gene: -; CDR3aa: CASSQGTGANVLTF; CDR3nt: TGTGCCAGCTCACAGGGGACTGGGGCCAACGTCCTGACTTTC
v_gene: TRBV5-1; abundance: -; j_gene: TRBJ1-4; d_gene: -; CDR3aa: CASSLTGLPNEKLFF; CDR3nt: TGCGCCAGCAGCTTAACAGGGTTGCCTAATGAAAAACTGTTTTTT
v_gene: TRBV24-1; abundance: -; j_gene: TRBJ2-3; d_gene: TRBD2; CDR3aa: CATSDSSGADTQYF; CDR3nt: TGTGCCACCAGTGACTCTAGCGGGGCAGATACGCAGTATTTT
v_gene: TRBV24-1; abundance: -; j_gene: TRBJ2-2; d_gene: -; CDR3aa: CATTRVGTDTGELFF; CDR3nt: TGTGCCACCACCAGAGTAGGCACCGACACCGGGGAGCTGTTTTTT
v_gene: TRBV5-4; abundance: -; j_gene: TRBJ2-7; d_gene: TRBD2; CDR3aa: CASSSGLAGGFEQYF; CDR3nt: TGTGCCAGCAGCTCAGGACTAGCGGGGGGATTCGAGCAGTACTTC
v_gene: TRBV27; abundance: few; j_gene: TRBJ2-7; d_gene: TRBD1; CDR3aa: CASSAPGQGHDEQYF; CDR3nt: TGTGCCAGCAGTGCCCCGGGACAGGGACACGACGAGCAGTACTTC
v_gene: TRBV19; abundance: -; j_gene: TRBJ2-3; d_gene: -; CDR3aa: CASSIDLGDSSRQYF; CDR3nt: TGTGCCAGTAGTATAGATCTCGGGGACTCTAGCAGGCAGTATTTT
v_gene: TRBV5-1; abundance: once; j_gene: TRBJ1-2; d_gene: -; CDR3aa: CASSWAEANYGYTF; CDR3nt: TGCGCCAGCAGCTGGGCAGAAGCTAACTATGGCTACACCTTC
v_gene: TRBV25-1; abundance: -; j_gene: TRBJ2-3; d_gene: TRBD2; CDR3aa: CASRGTSGPTDTQYF; CDR3nt: TGTGCCAGTCGGGGGACTAGCGGACCCACAGATACGCAGTATTTT
v_gene: TRBV2; abundance: -; j_gene: TRBJ2-2; d_gene: -; CDR3aa: CASTGKPNTGELFF; CDR3nt: TGTGCCAGCACCGGGAAACCGAACACCGGGGAGCTGTTTTTT
v_gene: TRBV6-5; abundance: -; j_gene: TRBJ2-1; d_gene: TRBD2; CDR3aa: CASSYRKTSGSYNEQFF; CDR3nt: TGTGCCAGCAGTTACCGTAAGACTAGCGGTTCCTACAATGAGCAGTTCTTC
v_gene: TRBV12-5; abundance: -; j_gene: TRBJ2-1; d_gene: -; CDR3aa: CASGLLDSVIEQFF; CDR3nt: TGTGCTAGTGGTTTGCTGGACAGTGTGATCGAGCAGTTCTTC
v_gene: TRBV2; abundance: -; j_gene: TRBJ2-1; d_gene: TRBD1; CDR3aa: CASRPTGFYNEQFF; CDR3nt: TGTGCCAGCAGGCCGACAGGGTTCTACAATGAGCAGTTCTTC
v_gene: TRBV2; abundance: -; j_gene: TRBJ1-2; d_gene: TRBD1; CDR3aa: CASSPPGQVYGYTF; CDR3nt: TGTGCCAGCAGTCCCCCCGGACAGGTCTATGGCTACACCTTC
v_gene: TRBV7-2; abundance: -; j_gene: TRBJ1-2; d_gene: -; CDR3aa: CASSLGTGYGYTF; CDR3nt: TGTGCCAGCAGCTTAGGGACCGGGTATGGCTACACCTTC
v_gene: TRBV10-3; abundance: -; j_gene: TRBJ1-2; d_gene: -; CDR3aa: CAISESASESYGYTF; CDR3nt: TGTGCCATCAGTGAGAGTGCCTCGGAAAGCTATGGCTACACCTTC
v_gene: TRBV20-1; abundance: -; j_gene: TRBJ2-1; d_gene: TRBD2; CDR3aa: CSARHSGLASNEQFF; CDR3nt: TGCAGTGCTAGACATTCCGGACTAGCGTCCAATGAGCAGTTCTTC
v_gene: TRBV6-1; abundance: -; j_gene: TRBJ2-7; d_gene: TRBD1; CDR3aa: CASTLGDRSSYEQYF; CDR3nt: TGTGCCAGCACCCTGGGGGACAGGAGCAGCTACGAGCAGTACTTC
v_gene: TRBV20-1; abundance: -; j_gene: TRBJ2-1; d_gene: TRBD2; CDR3aa: CSARLAGGLNEQFF; CDR3nt: TGCAGTGCTAGATTAGCGGGGGGACTCAATGAGCAGTTCTTC
v_gene: TRBV20-1; abundance: -; j_gene: TRBJ1-5; d_gene: -; CDR3aa: CSARASGPNQPQHF; CDR3nt: TGCAGTGCTAGAGCTAGCGGCCCCAATCAGCCCCAGCATTTT
v_gene: TRBV6-1; abundance: -; j_gene: TRBJ2-3; d_gene: -; CDR3aa: CASRPRDPTQGSTDTQYF; CDR3nt: TGTGCCAGCAGACCCCGGGACCCCACGCAAGGGAGCACAGATACGCAGTATTTT